The 10 T cell receptor beta chains below were found in one sample sequenced in a study of T cell clonotyping in hematopoietic cell transplantation (dated by TCRdb to the early 2020s). The library was prepared using the immunoSEQ multiplex PCR assay. Held by TCRdb, this immuneACCESS table contains in-frame sequences only and omits some clones. Under half of the omission traces to an unresolved V gene where checked; the cause of the rest is unknown. The sample yields more than 55,000 clones; 90% to 95% were counted once. Of the sample, about 1.5% falls within the top ten clones. Sample: peripheral blood mononuclear cells. These TCRs come from a man aged 50 to 60 in good health. Some clones in this sample may be carry-over from other donors' samples.

CDR3 amino acids: CASIKTLGQGRWGYTF. CDR3 bases: TGTGCCAGCATCAAAACCCTCGGACAGGGGAGGTGGGGCTACACCTTC. The chain recombines TRBV28 with TRBJ1-2; 9 bases match TRBD1. The trim removed 7 bases at V and 8 bases at J, leaving 17 bases unmatched. The germline gives CDR1 MDHEN, CDR2 SYDVKM. This CDR3 spans 16 amino acids.

The chain couples TRBV9 to TRBJ2-2; D perhaps matches TRBD1 (5 bases). Germline V gene lookup returns CDR1 SGDLS and CDR2 YYNGEE. The CDR3 is 15 residues long. Trimming left V 1 base short and J 4 bases short, with 11 bases between. CDR3 sequence: CASSVTGVVTGELFF. CDR3 DNA sequence: TGTGCCAGCAGCGTAACAGGAGTGGTCACCGGGGAGCTGTTTTTT.

This clone occurred once. This chain links TRBV27 with TRBJ1-2, with no clear D. This CDR3 has 13 residues. The germline V and J ends were trimmed by 1 base and 6 bases, with 9 bases remaining between them. Germline V gene lookup returns CDR1 MNHEY and CDR2 SMNVEV (reference sequence). The CDR3 protein is CASSLWGKNGYTF. For the CDR3, the DNA is TGTGCCAGCAGTTTATGGGGAAAGAATGGCTACACCTTC.

This chain joins TRBV27 and TRBJ1-4, with 11 bases aligning to TRBD1. V dropped 3 bases and J dropped 7; count of bases not matched to a gene: 7. Germline CDR1 MNHEY, CDR2 SMNVEV (reference sequence). The CDR3 totals 16 residues. Here the CDR3 reads CASSLIVGQGVEKLFF. The CDR3 nucleotides read TGTGCCAGCAGTTTGATAGTGGGACAGGGGGTTGAAAAACTGTTTTTT.

The gene calls are TRBV5-6 and TRBJ1-2; D gene uncertain. From germline, CDR1 is SGHDT and CDR2 YYEEEE. V was pared by 0 bases and J by 0 bases, with 0 bases between. This CDR3 has 12 amino acids. The CDR3 bases are TGTGCCAGCAGCTTGGCTAACTATGGCTACACCTTC. This translates into CASSLANYGYTF.

This rearrangement joins TRBV4-3 to TRBJ2-7, with D possibly being TRBD2 (6 bases). V gave up 0 bases and J gave up 6 bases, with 18 bases separating them. This CDR3 has 16 amino acids. Looked up from germline, CDR1 is LGHNA and CDR2 is YSLEER. The CDR3 bases are TGCGCCAGCAGCCAAGATCTGGCGGGGTCTTTGGTCGAGCAGTACTTC. It codes for CASSQDLAGSLVEQYF.

The genes are TRBV7-9 and TRBJ1-3; D possibly corresponds to TRBD1 (5 bases). This CDR3 has 14 amino acids. Germline V gene lookup returns CDR1 SEHNR and CDR2 FQNEAQ (reference sequence). Trimming pared 7 bases from V and 2 bases from J, leaving 12 bases between. The CDR3 nucleotides are TGTGCCAGCACCCTGTGGGGCGCTGGAAACACCATATATTTT. Translating gives CASTLWGAGNTIYF. The entire variable domain, with the rest obtained from reference TRBV7-9 and TRBJ1-3, is as follows: DTGVSQNPRHKITKRGQNVTFRCDPISEHNRLYWYRQTLGQGPEFLTYFQNEAQLEKSRLLSDRFSAERPKGSFSTLEIQRTEQGDSAMYLCASTLWGAGNTIYFGEGSWLTVV.

The V gene is TRBV6-5, the J gene TRBJ2-7; D perhaps matches TRBD1 (6 bases). Germline V gene data show CDR1 as MNHEY and CDR2 as SVGAGI. The CDR3 totals 14 residues. Trimming shortened V by 10 bases and J by 2 bases, and 18 bases separated the two germline ends. This chain's CDR3 is CATTWVGGTYEQYF. CDR3 bases: TGTGCCACCACTTGGGTAGGGGGTACCTACGAGCAGTACTTC.

This chain joins TRBV9 and TRBJ2-2; no reliable D call. Trimming removed 1 base at V and 0 bases at J, with 10 bases between. CDR3 length: 16 residues. The germline CDR1 and CDR2 sequences are SGDLS and YYNGEE. CDR3 loop: CASSVSPSPNTGELFF. As DNA, the CDR3 is TGTGCCAGCAGCGTATCGCCTAGTCCGAACACCGGGGAGCTGTTTTTT.

The chain employs TRBV4-2 and TRBJ1-5, with D tentatively TRBD1 (5 bases). The CDR3 spans 17 residues. Trimming removed 5 bases from V and 2 bases from J, with 19 bases in between. CDR1 LGHNA and CDR2 YNFKEQ come from the germline V gene. The CDR3 DNA sequence: TGTGCCAGCAGCTCCCAGCCGACAGTGGTAGGCAATCAGCCCCAGCATTTT. As protein: CASSSQPTVVGNQPQHF.